This TCR beta chain was sequenced during a study of T cell responses to AZD1222 COVID-19 vaccine. Study-level results: A mostly white British donor set with more females was recruited, and clonal diversity was possibly underestimated.

With 0 bases removed from V and 0 bases from J, the gap between germline ends came to 18 bases. CDR3 length: 18 amino acids. The germline gives CDR1 SGHDT, CDR2 YYEEEE. About this clone: What it binds is unknown.

Method: immunoSEQ multiplex PCR; TCRdb's copy keeps in-frame clones and lacks some. The table shows 100,000 or so clones, with approximately 89% occurring only once. The source was peripheral blood, collected 28 days after the second AZD1222 dose. The TCR comes from an adult who received the AZD1222 COVID-19 vaccine. The chain has TRBV5-6 and TRBJ1-1, with D perhaps matching TRBD1 (5 bases). CDR3: CASSLELGQGGLNTEAFF. The CDR3 DNA sequence: TGTGCCAGCAGCTTGGAATTGGGTCAGGGAGGACTGAACACTGAAGCTTTCTTT.